These T cell receptor beta chains were read from a single sample in a study of spatial heterogeneity in lung cancer. TCRdb passed the 5' RACE reads through MiXCR, listing each CDR3 protein once. The data show 4,200 or so distinct CDR3 sequences, 8.8% seen once. The source was normal lung tissue next to the tumor, collected at surgery. Receptors were obtained from a female donor with early-stage non-small cell lung cancer. CDR3s include the opening cysteine and the closing phenylalanine or tryptophan. Fields, in order: J gene, V gene, CDR3 protein.

>TRBJ2-3|TRBV7-2
CASSPRDGTDTQYF
>TRBJ2-5|TRBV12-3/TRBV12-4
CASSLTGGETQYF
>TRBJ2-2|TRBV6-6
CASGDDPGTGELFF
>TRBJ2-1|TRBV19
CASRAWDNEQFF
>TRBJ2-7|TRBV20-1
CSAPPPGGAGEQYF
>TRBJ2-7|TRBV7-6
CASSLAPTYEQYF
>TRBJ1-1|TRBV30
CASLQGLNTEAFF
>TRBJ2-2|TRBV19
CASTPGLPYTGELFF
>TRBJ2-7|TRBV7-6
CASSSLGVGRGNYEQYF
>TRBJ1-2|TRBV10-3
CAISAEASGYTF
>TRBJ2-2|TRBV7-9
CASSFNPYGRTRTGELFF
>TRBJ2-3|TRBV9
CASSVRAGDTDTQYF
>TRBJ1-5|TRBV19
CASTSWDGNQPQHF
>TRBJ1-2|TRBV9
CASSVGGRVLYGYTF
>TRBJ1-1|TRBV30
CAWTLLTGVTEAFF
>TRBJ1-1|TRBV29-1
CSVEVITGREAFF
>TRBJ1-5|TRBV7-2
CASSFGGRDQPQHF
>TRBJ2-1|TRBV20-1
CSAQGPNFGAEQFF
>TRBJ2-5|TRBV10-3
CAISESGETQYF
>TRBJ1-2|TRBV25-1
CASSRGEGGYTF
>TRBJ2-5|TRBV20-1
CSAENPAETQYF
>TRBJ2-4|TRBV7-9
CASSLRGPDIQYF
>TRBJ2-5|TRBV10-3
CAINRGRGETQYF
>TRBJ2-3|TRBV6-1
CASSLAGVADTQYF
>TRBJ1-2|TRBV10-3
CAISPGQGNYGYTF
>TRBJ2-3|TRBV20-1
CSARLAGPDTQYF
>TRBJ1-2|TRBV14
CASSLTGASYGYTF
>TRBJ1-2|TRBV6-2/TRBV6-3
CASSFESYTF
>TRBJ2-3|TRBV27
CASKGTSGLTQYF
>TRBJ2-3|TRBV7-8
CASSLGGWGVSSTDTQYF
>TRBJ1-1|TRBV20-1
CSAGKENTEAFF
>TRBJ2-7|TRBV10-3
CAIALDGGRYEQYF
>TRBJ2-7|TRBV18
CATGQGYEQYF
>TRBJ2-3|TRBV6-2/TRBV6-3
CASSYLTSGEKDTQYF
>TRBJ2-7|TRBV7-2
CASTTGGSSYEQYF
>TRBJ1-2|TRBV12-3/TRBV12-4
CASSPSGDRGGYGYTF
>TRBJ1-3|TRBV7-8
CASSFNRGSGNTIYF
>TRBJ2-2|TRBV9
CASSLTGELFF
>TRBJ1-2|TRBV3-1
CASSHRTVSGYTF
>TRBJ2-1|TRBV7-3
CASSQTGGSYEQFF
>TRBJ2-7|TRBV6-5
CASSYSARYEQYF
>TRBJ1-3|TRBV20-1
CSARWTQGNTIYF
>TRBJ2-5|TRBV7-2
CASSSPSGVGETQYF
>TRBJ2-7|TRBV5-5
CASSLAGVYEQYF
>TRBJ1-1|TRBV29-1
CSVVDGRWTEAFF
>TRBJ2-7|TRBV11-3
CASSLGPGTYEQYF
>TRBJ2-1|TRBV10-1
CASSEPPTPGGCNEQFF
>TRBJ1-2|TRBV5-4
CASSLRGDGYTF
>TRBJ2-2|TRBV7-6
CASSWTAVGEDRELFF
>TRBJ1-2|TRBV29-1
CSVQLDSYGYTF
>TRBJ2-3|TRBV5-4
CASSLPLAGARTEFSSSTDTQYF
>TRBJ1-2|TRBV2
CASSGPYGYTF
>TRBJ1-1|TRBV5-4
CASSLWTVNTEAFF
>TRBJ2-5|TRBV7-2
CASSPYETQYF
>TRBJ2-3|TRBV12-3/TRBV12-4
CASSLRTDLRTDTQYF
>TRBJ2-5|TRBV28
CASSTLGLFQETQYF